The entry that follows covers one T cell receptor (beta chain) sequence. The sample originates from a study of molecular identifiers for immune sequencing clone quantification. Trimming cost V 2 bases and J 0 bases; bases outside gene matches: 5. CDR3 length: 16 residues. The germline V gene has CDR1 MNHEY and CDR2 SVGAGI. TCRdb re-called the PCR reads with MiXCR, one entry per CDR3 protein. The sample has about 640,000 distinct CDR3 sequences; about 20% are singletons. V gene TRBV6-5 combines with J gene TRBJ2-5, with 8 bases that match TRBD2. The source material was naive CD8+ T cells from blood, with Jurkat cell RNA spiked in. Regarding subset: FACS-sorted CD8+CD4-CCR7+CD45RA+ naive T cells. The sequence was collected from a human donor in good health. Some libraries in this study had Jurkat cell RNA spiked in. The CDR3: CASSYSAGGNQETQYF. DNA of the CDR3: TGTGCCAGCAGTTACAGCGCGGGGGGCAACCAAGAGACCCAGTACTTC.